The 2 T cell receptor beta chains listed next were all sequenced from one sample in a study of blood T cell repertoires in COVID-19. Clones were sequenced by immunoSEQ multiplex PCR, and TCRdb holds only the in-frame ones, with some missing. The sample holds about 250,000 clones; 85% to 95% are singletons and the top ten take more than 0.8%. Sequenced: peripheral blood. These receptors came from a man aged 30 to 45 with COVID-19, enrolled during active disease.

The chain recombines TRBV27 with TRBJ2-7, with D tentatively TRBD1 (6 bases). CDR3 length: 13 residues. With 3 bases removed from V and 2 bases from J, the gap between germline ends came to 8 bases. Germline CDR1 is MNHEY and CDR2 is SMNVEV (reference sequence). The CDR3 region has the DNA TGTGCCAGCAGTTTGTCAGGGGCCTACGAGCAGTACTTC. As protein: CASSLSGAYEQYF.

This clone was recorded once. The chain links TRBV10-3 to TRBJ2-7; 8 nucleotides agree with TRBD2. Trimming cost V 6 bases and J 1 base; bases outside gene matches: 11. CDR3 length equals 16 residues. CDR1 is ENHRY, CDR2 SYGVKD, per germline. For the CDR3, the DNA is TGTGCCATCAGCTCCGGGACTAGGGTTTCGTCCTACGAGCAGTACTTC. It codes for CAISSGTRVSSYEQYF.